This T cell receptor (beta chain) was found in a study of beta chain features in type 1 diabetes. Study observations and caveats: Researchers report that Type 1 diabetes patients had moderately but significantly shorter TCRB CDR3s across all four CD4+ subsets. The study found fewer insertions and more deletions at VDJ junctions in type 1 diabetes patients.

This clone was seen a few times. Its antigen is unknown. As every portion of the isolated RNA was reverse transcribed, the sequencing read expressed TCRB transcripts. The protocol was immunoSEQ multiplex PCR, while the TCRdb copy is restricted to in-frame clones and leaves out a portion. The profile covers approximately 360,000 clones, with around 12% appearing a single time and 0.01% taken by the ten largest. CDR1 SGHTA and CDR2 FQGTGA come from the germline V gene. The CDR3 runs to 15 residues. The junction had 4 bases not matched to a gene; V was cut back by 4 bases and J by 5 bases. The sequence was collected from a woman aged 18-29 years with type 1 diabetes. The V and J genes are TRBV7-3 and TRBJ2-7, with 14 bases fitting TRBD2. Sequenced material: naive CD4+ T cells from blood. The CDR3 sequence is CASSSGLAGENEQYF. CDR3 DNA sequence: TGTGCCAGCAGCTCGGGACTAGCGGGAGAGAACGAGCAGTACTTC. The full variable domain, in which reference TRBV7-3 and TRBJ2-7 provide the parts outside the CDR3, is GAGVSQTPSNKVTEKGKYVELRCDPISGHTALYWYRQSLGQGPEFLIYFQGTGAADDSGLPNDRFFAVRPEGSVSTLKIQRTERGDSAVYLCASSSGLAGENEQYFGPGTRLTVT.